Each of the 7 T cell receptor beta chains below was sequenced from the same sample in a study of blood T cell repertoires in COVID-19. Repertoires were generated with immunoSEQ multiplex PCR, while TCRdb's copy carries only in-frame clones and drops some. The top ten hold around 2% of the sample, which has some 190,000 clones, roughly 87% seen once. The sample consisted of PBMCs or T cells enriched from blood (not recorded which). The receptors shown here come from a woman aged 40 to 50 with acute COVID-19.

V gene TRBV9 combines with J gene TRBJ1-2; D unclear. Germline V gives CDR1 SGDLS, CDR2 YYNGEE. CDR3 length: 16 amino acids. V was cut by 3 bases and J by 0 bases, with 15 bases left in between. CDR3 sequence (DNA): TGTGCCAGCAGCGCCTTCAGCGGTACTGCTAACTATGGCTACACCTTC. Translation: CASSAFSGTANYGYTF.

V gene TRBV19 combines with J gene TRBJ2-3; D is uncertain. Germline CDR1 reads LNHDA; CDR2 reads SQIVND (reference sequence). V was clipped by 9 bases and J by 0 bases, with 13 bases between them. The CDR3 has 14 residues. The DNA of the CDR3 is TGTGCCAGCACCAGACGGGTTAGCACAGATACGCAGTATTTT. This codes for CASTRRVSTDTQYF. Full variable domain (outside the CDR3, taken from reference TRBV19 and TRBJ2-3): DGGITQSPKYLFRKEGQNVTLSCEQNLNHDAMYWYRQDPGQGLRLIYYSQIVNDFQKGDIAEGYSVSREKKESFPLTVTSAQKNPTAFYLCASTRRVSTDTQYFGPGTRLTVL.

The rearrangement uses TRBV5-1 and TRBJ1-2; 9 positions agree with TRBD1. Trimming took 4 bases from V and 3 from J; bases not matched to a gene: 4. This CDR3 has 14 residues. The germline CDR1 and CDR2 sequences are SGHRS and YFSETQ. The CDR3 region has the DNA TGCGCCAGCAGCCCGGGACAGGGTCACTATGGCTACACCTTC. It specifies CASSPGQGHYGYTF.

A remark on this clone: This specimen includes other DNA sequences encoding the same CDR3. The chain couples TRBV19 to TRBJ2-7; TRBD1 matches at 8 bases. V lost 7 bases to trimming and J lost 2 bases; unmatched junction nucleotides: 4. CDR1 and CDR2 from the germline V gene are LNHDA and SQIVND (reference sequence). The CDR3 runs 13 residues. The CDR3 is CASKGTGAYEQYF. CDR3 coding DNA: TGTGCCAGTAAGGGGACAGGCGCCTACGAGCAGTACTTC.

This chain uses TRBV25-1 with TRBJ1-1, with 7 bases lining up with TRBD1. The V segment lost 4 bases and the J segment 4 bases; nucleotides outside the gene matches: 9. The CDR3 loop spans 15 amino acids. From germline, CDR1 is MGHDK and CDR2 SYGVNS. The CDR3 spells CASSGIGGAGTEAFF. CDR3 bases: TGTGCCAGCAGTGGGATAGGGGGCGCGGGCACTGAAGCTTTCTTT.

This clone appeared a few times. The chain combines TRBV5-4 with TRBJ2-5; 8 bases agree with TRBD2. Trimming removed 2 bases from V and 4 bases from J; junction bases left unmatched: 4. CDR3 length: 14 residues. Per the germline V gene, CDR1 is SGHNT and CDR2 is YYREEE (reference sequence). The CDR3 region has the DNA TGTGCCAGCAGCTTCACCGGGACTAGAGAGACCCAGTACTTC. Residues: CASSFTGTRETQYF.

This CDR3 is CASSLLAGDGYTF. The CDR3 DNA is TGTGCCAGCAGTTTATTAGCGGGGGATGGCTACACCTTC. The chain recombines TRBV28 with TRBJ1-2; possibly TRBD1 for D (5 bases). The CDR3 spans 13 residues. V gave up 1 base and J gave up 6 bases, with 9 bases separating them. Germline CDR1 and CDR2: MDHEN and SYDVKM.